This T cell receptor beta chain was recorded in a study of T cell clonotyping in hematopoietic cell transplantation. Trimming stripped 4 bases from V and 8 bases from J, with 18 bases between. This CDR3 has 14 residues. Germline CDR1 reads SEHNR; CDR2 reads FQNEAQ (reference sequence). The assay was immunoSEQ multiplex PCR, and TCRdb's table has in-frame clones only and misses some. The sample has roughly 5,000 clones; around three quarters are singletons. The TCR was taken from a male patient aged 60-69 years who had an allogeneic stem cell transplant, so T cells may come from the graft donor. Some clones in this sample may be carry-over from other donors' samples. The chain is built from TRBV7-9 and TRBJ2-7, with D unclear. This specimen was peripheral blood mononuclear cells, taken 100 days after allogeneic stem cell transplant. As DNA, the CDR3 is TGTGCCAGCAGCTATGACTCACCCCCTTTGCAGCAGTACTTC. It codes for CASSYDSPPLQQYF.